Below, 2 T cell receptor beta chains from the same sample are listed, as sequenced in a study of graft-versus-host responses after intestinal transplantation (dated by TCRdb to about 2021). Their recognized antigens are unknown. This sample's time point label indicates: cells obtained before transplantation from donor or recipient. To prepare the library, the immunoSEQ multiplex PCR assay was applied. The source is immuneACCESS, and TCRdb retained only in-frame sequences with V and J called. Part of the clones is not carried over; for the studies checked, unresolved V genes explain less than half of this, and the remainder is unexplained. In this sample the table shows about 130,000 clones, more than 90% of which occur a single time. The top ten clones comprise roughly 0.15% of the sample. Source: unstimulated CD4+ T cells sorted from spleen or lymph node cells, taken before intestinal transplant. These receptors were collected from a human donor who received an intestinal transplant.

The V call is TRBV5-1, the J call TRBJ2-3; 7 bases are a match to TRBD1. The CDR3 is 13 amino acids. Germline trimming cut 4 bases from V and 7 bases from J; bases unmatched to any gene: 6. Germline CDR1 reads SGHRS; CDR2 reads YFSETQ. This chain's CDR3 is CASSAPGGNTQYF. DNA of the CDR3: TGCGCCAGCAGCGCCCCAGGGGGTAATACGCAGTATTTT.

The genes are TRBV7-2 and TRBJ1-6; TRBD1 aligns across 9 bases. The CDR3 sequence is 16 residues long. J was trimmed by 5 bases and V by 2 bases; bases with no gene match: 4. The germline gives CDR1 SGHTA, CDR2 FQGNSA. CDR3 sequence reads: CASSLNGQGNNSPLHF. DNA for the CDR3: TGTGCCAGCAGCTTAAATGGACAGGGGAATAATTCACCCCTCCACTTT.